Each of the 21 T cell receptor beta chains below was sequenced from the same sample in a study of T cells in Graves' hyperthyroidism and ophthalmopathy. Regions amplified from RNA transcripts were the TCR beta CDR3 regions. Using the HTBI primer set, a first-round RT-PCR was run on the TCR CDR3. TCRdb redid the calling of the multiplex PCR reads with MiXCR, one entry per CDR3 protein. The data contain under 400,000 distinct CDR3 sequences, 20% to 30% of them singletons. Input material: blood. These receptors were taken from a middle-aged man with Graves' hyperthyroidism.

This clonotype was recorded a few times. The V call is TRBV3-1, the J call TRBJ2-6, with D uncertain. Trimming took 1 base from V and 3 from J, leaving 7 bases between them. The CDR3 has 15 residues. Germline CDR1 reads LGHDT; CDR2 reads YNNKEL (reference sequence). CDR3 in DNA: TGTGCCAGCAGCCAAGGGGGTTATGGGGCCAACGTCCTGACTTTC. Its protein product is CASSQGGYGANVLTF.

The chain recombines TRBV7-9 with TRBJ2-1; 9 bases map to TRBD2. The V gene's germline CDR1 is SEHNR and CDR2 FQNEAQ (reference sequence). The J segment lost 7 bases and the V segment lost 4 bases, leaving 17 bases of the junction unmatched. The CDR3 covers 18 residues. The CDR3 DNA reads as TGTGCCAGCAGCTCAGGGCGCGGGAGGGTCGGTACTAAGAATGAGCAGTTCTTC. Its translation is CASSSGRGRVGTKNEQFF.

CDR3 in amino acids: CASSFGGRIGELFF. Here the CDR3 DNA reads TGTGCCAGCAGTTTTGGGGGGCGAATCGGGGAGCTGTTTTTT. The V call is TRBV12-3 or TRBV12-4, the J call TRBJ2-2; possibly TRBD1 or TRBD2 for D (6 bases each). The germline V and J ends were trimmed by 3 bases and 7 bases, with 12 bases remaining between them. The CDR3 runs to 14 residues.

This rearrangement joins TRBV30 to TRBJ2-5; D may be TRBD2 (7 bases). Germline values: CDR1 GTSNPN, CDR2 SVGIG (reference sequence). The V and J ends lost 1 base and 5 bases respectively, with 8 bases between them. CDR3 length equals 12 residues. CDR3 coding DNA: TGTGCCTGGAGTGAGGGGGGGGAGACCCAGTACTTC. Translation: CAWSEGGETQYF.

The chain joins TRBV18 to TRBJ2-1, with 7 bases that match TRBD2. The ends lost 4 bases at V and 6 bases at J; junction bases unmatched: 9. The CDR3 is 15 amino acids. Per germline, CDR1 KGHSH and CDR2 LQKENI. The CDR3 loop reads CASSLPSGGFNEQFF. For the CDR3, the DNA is TGTGCCAGCTCACTGCCTAGCGGAGGGTTCAATGAGCAGTTCTTC.

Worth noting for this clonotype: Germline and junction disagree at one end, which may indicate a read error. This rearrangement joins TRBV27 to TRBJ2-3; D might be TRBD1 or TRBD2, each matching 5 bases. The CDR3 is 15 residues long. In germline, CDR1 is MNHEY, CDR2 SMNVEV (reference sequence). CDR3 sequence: CATSDSGPSTDTQYF. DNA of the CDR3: TGTGCCACCAGTGATTCGGGACCTAGCACAGATACGCAGTATTTT.

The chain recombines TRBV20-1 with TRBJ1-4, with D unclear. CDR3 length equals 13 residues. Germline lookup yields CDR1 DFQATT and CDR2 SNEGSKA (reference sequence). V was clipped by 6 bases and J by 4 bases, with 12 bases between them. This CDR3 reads CSAVVPYNEKLFF. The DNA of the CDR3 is TGCAGTGCCGTCGTTCCTTATAATGAAAAACTGTTTTTT.

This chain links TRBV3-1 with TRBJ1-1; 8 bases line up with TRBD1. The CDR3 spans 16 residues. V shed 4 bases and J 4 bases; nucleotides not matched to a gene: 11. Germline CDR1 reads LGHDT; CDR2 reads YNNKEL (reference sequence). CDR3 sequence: CASSPTTGGRSTEAFF. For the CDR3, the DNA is TGTGCCAGCAGCCCGACCACAGGGGGGCGGTCCACTGAAGCTTTCTTT.

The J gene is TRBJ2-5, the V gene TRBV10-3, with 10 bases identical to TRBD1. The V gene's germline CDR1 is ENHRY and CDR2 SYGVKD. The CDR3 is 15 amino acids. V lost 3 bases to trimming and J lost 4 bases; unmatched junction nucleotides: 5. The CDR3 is CAISEQTGGIETQYF. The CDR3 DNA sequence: TGTGCCATCAGTGAACAGACAGGGGGCATAGAGACCCAGTACTTC.

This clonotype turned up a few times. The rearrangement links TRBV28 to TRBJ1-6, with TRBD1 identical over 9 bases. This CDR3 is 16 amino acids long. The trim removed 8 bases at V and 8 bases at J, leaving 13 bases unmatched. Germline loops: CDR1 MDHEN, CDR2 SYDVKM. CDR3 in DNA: TGTGCCAGCGGTCGACAGGGGGAAATACCCTATTCACCCCTCCACTTT. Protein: CASGRQGEIPYSPLHF.

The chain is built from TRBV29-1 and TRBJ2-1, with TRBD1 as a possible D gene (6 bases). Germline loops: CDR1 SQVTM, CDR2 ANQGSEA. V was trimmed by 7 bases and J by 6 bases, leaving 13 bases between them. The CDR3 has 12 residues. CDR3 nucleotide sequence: TGCAGCGCCCAAGGACAGCTCAATGAGCAGTTCTTC. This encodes CSAQGQLNEQFF.

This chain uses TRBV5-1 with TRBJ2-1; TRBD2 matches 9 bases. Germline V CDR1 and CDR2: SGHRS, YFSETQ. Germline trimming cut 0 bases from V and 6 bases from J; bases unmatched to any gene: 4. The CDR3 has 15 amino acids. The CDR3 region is CASSLVIAGANEQFF. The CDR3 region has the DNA TGCGCCAGCAGCTTGGTAATAGCGGGAGCCAATGAGCAGTTCTTC.

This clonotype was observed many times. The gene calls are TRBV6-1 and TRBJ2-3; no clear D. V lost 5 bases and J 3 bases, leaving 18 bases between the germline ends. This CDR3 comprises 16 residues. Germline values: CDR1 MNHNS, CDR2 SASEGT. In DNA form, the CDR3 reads TGTGCCAGCAGTACCTCGACCAGTCTAGGGACAGATACGCAGTATTTT. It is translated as CASSTSTSLGTDTQYF.

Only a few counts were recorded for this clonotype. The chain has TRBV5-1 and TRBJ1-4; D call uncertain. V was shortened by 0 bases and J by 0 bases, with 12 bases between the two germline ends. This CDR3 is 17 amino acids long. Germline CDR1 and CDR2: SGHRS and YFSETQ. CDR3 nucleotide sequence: TGCGCCAGCAGCTTGGCCGGGTTGAGGACAACTAATGAAAAACTGTTTTTT. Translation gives CASSLAGLRTTNEKLFF.

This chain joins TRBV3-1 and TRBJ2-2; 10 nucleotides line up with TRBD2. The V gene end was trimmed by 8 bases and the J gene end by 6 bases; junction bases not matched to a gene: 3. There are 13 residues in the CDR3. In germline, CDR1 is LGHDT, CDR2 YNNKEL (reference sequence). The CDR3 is CASGLAVPGELFF. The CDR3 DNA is TGTGCCAGCGGACTAGCGGTACCCGGGGAGCTGTTTTTT.

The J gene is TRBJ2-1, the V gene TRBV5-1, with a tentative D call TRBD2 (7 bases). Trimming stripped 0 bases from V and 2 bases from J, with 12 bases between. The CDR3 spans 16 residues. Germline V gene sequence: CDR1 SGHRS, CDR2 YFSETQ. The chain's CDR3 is CASSLEGGGAYNEQFF. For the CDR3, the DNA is TGCGCCAGCAGCTTGGAAGGGGGGGGGGCCTACAATGAGCAGTTCTTC. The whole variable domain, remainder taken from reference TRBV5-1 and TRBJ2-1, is KAGVTQTPRYLIKTRGQQVTLSCSPISGHRSVSWYQQTPGQGLQFLFEYFSETQRNKGNFPGRFSGRQFSNSRSEMNVSTLELGDSALYLCASSLEGGGAYNEQFFGPGTRLTVL.

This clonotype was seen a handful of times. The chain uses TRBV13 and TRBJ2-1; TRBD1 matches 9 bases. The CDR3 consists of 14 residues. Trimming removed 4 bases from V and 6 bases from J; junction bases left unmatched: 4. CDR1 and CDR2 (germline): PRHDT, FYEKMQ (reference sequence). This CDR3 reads CASSSGQGGNEQFF. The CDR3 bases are TGTGCCAGCAGCTCGGGACAGGGAGGCAATGAGCAGTTCTTC. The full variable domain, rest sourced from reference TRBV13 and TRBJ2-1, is AAGVIQSPRHLIKEKRETATLKCYPIPRHDTVYWYQQGPGQDPQFLISFYEKMQSDKGSIPDRFSAQQFSDYHSELNMSSLELGDSALYFCASSSGQGGNEQFFGPGTRLTVL.

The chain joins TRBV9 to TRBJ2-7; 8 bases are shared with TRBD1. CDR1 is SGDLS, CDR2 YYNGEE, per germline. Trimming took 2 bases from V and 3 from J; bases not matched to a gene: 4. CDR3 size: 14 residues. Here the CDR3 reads CASSVDDRGYEQYF. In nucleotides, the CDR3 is TGTGCCAGCAGCGTCGATGACAGGGGCTACGAGCAGTACTTC.

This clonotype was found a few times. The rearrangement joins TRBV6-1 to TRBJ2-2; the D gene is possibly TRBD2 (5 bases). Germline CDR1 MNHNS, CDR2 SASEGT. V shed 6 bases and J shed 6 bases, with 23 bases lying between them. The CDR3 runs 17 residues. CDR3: CASSRPGIRLDAGELFF. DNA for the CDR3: TGTGCCAGCAGCCGACCCGGGATCCGGCTGGATGCCGGGGAGCTGTTTTTT.

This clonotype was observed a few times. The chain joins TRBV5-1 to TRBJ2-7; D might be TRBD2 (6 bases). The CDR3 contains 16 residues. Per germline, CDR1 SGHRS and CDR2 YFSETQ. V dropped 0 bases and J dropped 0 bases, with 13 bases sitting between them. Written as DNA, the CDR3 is TGCGCCAGCAGCTTGGTTAGGGGAGGTAACTCCTACGAGCAGTACTTC. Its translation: CASSLVRGGNSYEQYF.

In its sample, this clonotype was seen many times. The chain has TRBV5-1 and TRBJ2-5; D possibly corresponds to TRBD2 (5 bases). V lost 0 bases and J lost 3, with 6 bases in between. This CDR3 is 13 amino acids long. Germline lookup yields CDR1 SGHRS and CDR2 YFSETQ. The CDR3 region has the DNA TGCGCCAGCAGCTTGGCGGGGAAAGAGACCCAGTACTTC. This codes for CASSLAGKETQYF.